These 22 T cell receptor beta chains originate from one sample sequenced in a study of T cell repertoires in cytomegalovirus infection. TCRdb re-called the reads through MiXCR, storing one row per CDR3 protein. The sample carries about 770,000 distinct CDR3 sequences, 25% to 30% recorded once. Antigens of these TCRs are unknown. The sequenced sample was cultured CD8+ T cells from PBMCs, obtained from culture after CMV antigen stimulation. All receptors come from a human donor in good health (CMV status not recorded). Some clones in this sample may be carry-over from other donors' samples.

The CDR3 DNA is TGCAGCGCGTTGCGGCACTGGGACCTTCTCGAAGGGGAGCAGTTCTTC. The encoded protein is CSALRHWDLLEGEQFF. The chain links TRBV29-1 to TRBJ2-1, with D perhaps given as TRBD1 or TRBD2 (5 bases each). CDR3 size: 16 residues. The V and J ends lost 7 bases and 10 bases respectively, with 29 bases between them. Germline CDR1 SQVTM, CDR2 ANQGSEA.

The chain is built from TRBV19 and TRBJ2-1; tentative D call: TRBD2 (6 bases). The ends were cut back, 8 bases at V and 7 bases at J, with 18 bases in the middle. CDR3 length: 14 amino acids. CDR1 and CDR2 (germline): LNHDA, SQIVND (reference sequence). For the CDR3, the DNA is TGTGCCAGTTCCTTTAGGGCGGGGTGGAATGAGCAGTTCTTC. Amino acids: CASSFRAGWNEQFF.

This clonotype was picked up a small number of times. The junction differs from germline at one of its ends, possibly a read error. The chain recombines TRBV27 with TRBJ2-2, with 9 bases that match TRBD1. Germline loops: CDR1 MNHEY, CDR2 SMNVEV (reference sequence). The CDR3 has 17 residues. CDR3 sequence: CASSLSGTGMGTGELFF. The CDR3 DNA sequence: TGTGCCAGCAGTCTATCCGGGACAGGGATGGGGACCGGGGAGCTGTTTTTT.

CDR3 in amino acids: CSARDLYSNQPQHF. The CDR3 DNA follows: TGCAGTGCTAGAGATTTATATAGCAATCAGCCCCAGCATTTT. The chain couples TRBV20-1 to TRBJ1-5; D ambiguous. This CDR3 is built from 14 residues. Trimming removed 0 bases at V and 0 bases at J, with 6 bases between. Germline assignment: CDR1 DFQATT and CDR2 SNEGSKA (reference sequence).

In its sample, this clonotype was seen a few times. This sequence joins TRBV19 and TRBJ1-5; unclear D gene. This CDR3 is built from 13 residues. Between the trimmed V and J ends, which lost 11 bases and 7 bases, there was a span of 18 bases. Germline-derived CDR1 and CDR2 are LNHDA and SQIVND (reference sequence). CDR3 protein: CASSPGVGQPQHF. In DNA, the CDR3 is TGTGCCTCTTCCCCAGGTGTGGGCCAGCCCCAGCATTTT.

This clonotype was seen a few times. The gene calls are TRBV7-6 and TRBJ1-1, with D perhaps TRBD1 (5 bases). Germline assignment: CDR1 SGHVS and CDR2 FNYEAQ. The CDR3 is made up of 17 amino acids. The V gene lost 5 bases and the J gene lost 1 base, with 20 bases spanning the gap. This CDR3 reads CASSLGLYRLANTEAFF. The CDR3 DNA reads as TGTGCCAGCAGCCTGGGACTTTACAGACTCGCGAACACTGAAGCTTTCTTT.

This clonotype was recorded a few times. V usage is TRBV19 and J usage is TRBJ2-5; possibly TRBD1 or TRBD2 for D (6 bases each). The CDR3 contains 15 residues. Trimming removed 2 bases from V and 2 bases from J, with 12 bases in between. The germline CDR1 and CDR2 sequences are LNHDA and SQIVND (reference sequence). As DNA, the CDR3 is TGTGCCAGTAGTATATGGGGGGCCCAACAAGAGACCCAGTACTTC. Translating gives CASSIWGAQQETQYF.

V and J are TRBV5-6 and TRBJ1-2, with TRBD1 matching 7 bases. The CDR3 spans 15 residues. Trimming cost V 7 bases and J 3 bases; bases outside gene matches: 12. In germline, CDR1 is SGHDT, CDR2 YYEEEE. In DNA form, the CDR3 reads TGTGCCAGCTGTTCCGGAGGACAGGTGGACTATGGCTACACCTTC. Protein sequence: CASCSGGQVDYGYTF.

The chain recombines TRBV4-2 with TRBJ2-1, with TRBD2 identical over 10 bases. V was clipped by 2 bases and J by 0 bases; unmatched bases: 10. This CDR3 has 19 amino acids. Germline V gene sequence: CDR1 LGHNA, CDR2 YNFKEQ. The CDR3 sequence: CASSQSGGLAGVSYNEQFF. Here the CDR3 DNA reads TGTGCCAGCAGCCAATCCGGGGGTCTAGCGGGGGTCTCCTACAATGAGCAGTTCTTC.

This clonotype turned up a few times. The rearrangement uses TRBV15 and TRBJ1-2; D ambiguous. Trimming cost V 4 bases and J 4 bases, with 10 bases left between them. The germline gives CDR1 LNHNV, CDR2 YYDKDF (reference sequence). The CDR3 has 13 amino acids. DNA for the CDR3: TGTGCCACCAGCATCGAGGTCATCTATGGCTACACCTTC. Its translation: CATSIEVIYGYTF.

This clonotype was counted only a few times. The J gene is TRBJ2-7, the V gene TRBV7-9; D not resolved. With 4 bases removed from V and 3 bases from J, the gap between germline ends came to 7 bases. The germline V gene has CDR1 SEHNR and CDR2 FQNEAQ (reference sequence). This CDR3 comprises 12 residues. The CDR3 spells CASSSQNYEQYF. Written as DNA, the CDR3 is TGTGCCAGCAGCTCCCAAAACTACGAGCAGTACTTC.

The chain recombines TRBV7-9 with TRBJ1-6; 8 bases agree with TRBD1. Germline values: CDR1 SEHNR, CDR2 FQNEAQ (reference sequence). Trimming took 4 bases from V and 5 from J; bases not matched to a gene: 4. The CDR3 sequence is 15 residues long. CDR3 nucleotide sequence: TGTGCCAGCAGCTCTGTGACAGGGGATAATTCACCCCTCCACTTT. This translates into CASSSVTGDNSPLHF.

On this clonotype itself: The CDR3 does not close with the conserved phenylalanine or tryptophan, likely indicating a read error. The DNA is left out, because the CDR3 cannot be placed on it with certainty; the CDR3 is given as TCRdb lists it. This chain uses TRBV28 with TRBJ1-1; TRBD1, the D gene given by the table, was not confirmed from the DNA. The CDR3 is 13 amino acids long, termini counted. CDR1 MDHEN and CDR2 SYDVKM come from the germline V gene. CDR3: CASRPTGADPFIL.

The chain uses TRBV10-3 and TRBJ1-4; 7 bases agree with TRBD1. The CDR3 is 15 residues long. Per the germline V gene, CDR1 is ENHRY and CDR2 is SYGVKD. V was clipped by 4 bases and J by 1 base; unmatched bases: 3. Here the CDR3 DNA reads TGTGCCATCAGTGCCTACAGGGGAACTAATGAAAAACTGTTTTTT. It codes for CAISAYRGTNEKLFF.

This clonotype has just a few counts. This chain connects TRBV4-1 to TRBJ1-1; 8 bases match TRBD1. CDR1 MGHRA and CDR2 YSYEKL come from the germline V gene. The CDR3 totals 15 residues. J was trimmed by 2 bases and V by 4 bases; bases with no gene match: 6. The CDR3 loop is CASSRGQGGNTEAFF. The DNA of the CDR3 is TGCGCCAGCAGCCGAGGACAGGGAGGAAACACTGAAGCTTTCTTT.

The V and J genes are TRBV7-9 and TRBJ2-5; perhaps TRBD2 as D (6 bases). The CDR3 covers 14 residues. Trimming took 5 bases from V and 5 from J, leaving 15 bases between them. The V gene's germline CDR1 is SEHNR and CDR2 FQNEAQ (reference sequence). CDR3 coding DNA: TGTGCCAGCAGCGTTGGATCCGCGGGGGAGACCCAGTACTTC. It codes for CASSVGSAGETQYF.

This clonotype was seen a few times. The chain has TRBV14 and TRBJ2-3; no reliable D call. CDR1 and CDR2 from the germline V gene are SGHDN and FVKESK. V gave up 4 bases and J gave up 2 bases, with 10 bases separating them. The CDR3 is 14 amino acids. CDR3 in amino acids: CASSLSDPTDTQYF. The CDR3, as DNA: TGTGCCAGCAGCCTATCGGATCCCACAGATACGCAGTATTTT.

V and J are TRBV2 and TRBJ2-2; 10 bases match TRBD2. Germline CDR1 reads SNHLY; CDR2 reads FYNNEI. Losses at the gene ends were 2 bases for V and 5 bases for J; bases not matched to a gene: 2. The CDR3 is 15 residues long. The CDR3 DNA reads TGTGCCAGCAGTGAAAGAGCGGGGGGGACCGGGGAGCTGTTTTTT. It encodes CASSERAGGTGELFF.

This clonotype has more than one count but fewer than ten. This chain links TRBV19 with TRBJ2-1; TRBD2 aligns across 8 bases. The CDR3 length is 15 residues. Unmatched junction bases numbered 6, after V lost 4 bases and J lost 4 bases. Germline assignment: CDR1 LNHDA and CDR2 SQIVND (reference sequence). CDR3 sequence (DNA): TGTGCCAGTAGTAATGTACTAGCGGCATACAATGAGCAGTTCTTC. This encodes CASSNVLAAYNEQFF.

This clonotype was counted between two and nine times. V and J are TRBV4-1 and TRBJ2-7; TRBD1 matches at 7 bases. The CDR3 runs to 16 residues. V was pared by 0 bases and J by 1 base, with 6 bases of the junction left unmatched. Per germline, CDR1 MGHRA and CDR2 YSYEKL. CDR3 coding DNA: TGCGCCAGCAGCCAAGATAGGGCAGGGGGTTCCTACGAGCAGTACTTC. Translation gives CASSQDRAGGSYEQYF.

This clonotype has a count of ten or more. The V call is TRBV7-8, the J call TRBJ1-5; 11 bases agree with TRBD1. The CDR3 is 16 amino acids. Unmatched junction bases numbered 9, after V lost 5 bases and J lost 6 bases. Germline V gives CDR1 SGHVS, CDR2 FQNEAQ. The CDR3 DNA sequence: TGTGCCAGCAGCCCGAGGGGGACAGGGGGATCTCAGCCCCAGCATTTT. It encodes CASSPRGTGGSQPQHF.

The sample holds a few counts of this clonotype. The chain combines TRBV7-9 with TRBJ1-5, with D tentatively TRBD1 (6 bases). The CDR3 has 15 amino acids. V dropped 5 bases and J dropped 0 bases, with 11 bases sitting between them. Germline CDR1 SEHNR, CDR2 FQNEAQ (reference sequence). CDR3 loop: CASSRTDNSNQPQHF. In DNA, the CDR3 is TGTGCCAGCAGCCGGACAGACAATAGCAATCAGCCCCAGCATTTT.